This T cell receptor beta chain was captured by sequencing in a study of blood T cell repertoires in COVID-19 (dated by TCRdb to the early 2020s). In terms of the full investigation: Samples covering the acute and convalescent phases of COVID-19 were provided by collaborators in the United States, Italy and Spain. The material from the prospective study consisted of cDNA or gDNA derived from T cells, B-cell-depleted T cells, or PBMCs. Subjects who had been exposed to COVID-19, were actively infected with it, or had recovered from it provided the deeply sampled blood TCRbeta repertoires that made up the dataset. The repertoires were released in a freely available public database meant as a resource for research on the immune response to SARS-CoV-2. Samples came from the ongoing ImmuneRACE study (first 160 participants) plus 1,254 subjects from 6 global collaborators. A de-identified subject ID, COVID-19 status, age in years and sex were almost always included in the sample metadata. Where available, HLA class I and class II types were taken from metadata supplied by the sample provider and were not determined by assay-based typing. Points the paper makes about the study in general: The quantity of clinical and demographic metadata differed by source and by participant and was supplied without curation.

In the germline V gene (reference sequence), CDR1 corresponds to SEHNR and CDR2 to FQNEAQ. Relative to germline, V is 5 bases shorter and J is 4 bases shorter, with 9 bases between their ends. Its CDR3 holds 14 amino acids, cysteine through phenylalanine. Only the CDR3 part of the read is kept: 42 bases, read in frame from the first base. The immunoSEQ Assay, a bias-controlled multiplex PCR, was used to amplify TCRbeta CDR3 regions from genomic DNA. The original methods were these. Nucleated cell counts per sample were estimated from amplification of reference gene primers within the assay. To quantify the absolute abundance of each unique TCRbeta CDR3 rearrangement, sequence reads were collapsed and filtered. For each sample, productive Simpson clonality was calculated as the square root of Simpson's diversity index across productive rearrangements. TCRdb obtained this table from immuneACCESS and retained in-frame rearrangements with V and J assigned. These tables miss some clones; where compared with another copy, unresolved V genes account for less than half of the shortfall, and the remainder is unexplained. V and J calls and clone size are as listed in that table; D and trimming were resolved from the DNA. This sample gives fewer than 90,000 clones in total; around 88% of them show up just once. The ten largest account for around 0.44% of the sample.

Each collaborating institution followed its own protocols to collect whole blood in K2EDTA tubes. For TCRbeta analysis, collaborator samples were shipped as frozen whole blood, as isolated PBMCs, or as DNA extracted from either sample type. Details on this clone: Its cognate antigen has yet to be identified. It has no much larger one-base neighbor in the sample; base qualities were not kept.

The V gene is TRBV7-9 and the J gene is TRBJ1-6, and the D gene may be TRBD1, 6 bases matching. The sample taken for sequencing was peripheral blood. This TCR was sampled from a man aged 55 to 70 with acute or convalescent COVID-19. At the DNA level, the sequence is TGTGCCAGCAGCAATGGACAGTATAATTCACCCCTCCACTTT. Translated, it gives CASSNGQYNSPLHF.